This passage covers 32 T cell receptor beta chains from one sample sequenced in a study of T cell repertoires in breast cancer. During the second nested PCR, blocking oligonucleotides suppressed genes that were not paired. TCRdb recomputed calls from the emulsion pairing reads with MiXCR, one row per CDR3 protein. The table shows about 740 distinct CDR3 sequences, with 34% occurring only once. An expanded emulsion RT-PCR with primers for all TCR V genes paired CD8+ T cell chains. Sequencing was done on a sample of CD8+ T cells. These TCRs come from a pool of human donors with breast cancer or a healthy control (not recorded which).

By sample fraction, this clonotype is medium-sized. The genes are TRBV12-3 or TRBV12-4 and TRBJ2-7; weak D call: TRBD1 (5 bases). V lost 1 base and J 4 bases, leaving 8 bases between the germline ends. The CDR3 is 13 amino acids. Here the CDR3 DNA reads TGTGCCAGCAGTTTAGGCAGGGCTTACGAGCAGTACTTC. It encodes CASSLGRAYEQYF.

In the case of this clonotype: A read error is possible here, since a much larger clone lies one base away. J is TRBJ1-2 and V is TRBV6-8; 7 nucleotides agree with TRBD1. Germline loops: CDR1 MNHGY, CDR2 SAAAGT. The CDR3 runs 16 residues. The ends lost 6 bases at V and 4 bases at J; junction bases unmatched: 14. CDR3 loop: CASSRRPRDSVYGYTF. The CDR3 DNA reads as TGTGCCAGCAGCAGACGTCCCCGGGACAGTGTCTATGGCTACACCTTC.

By share of the sample, this clonotype is medium-sized. A much larger clone differs by one base, so this may be a read error. The rearrangement uses TRBV7-6 and TRBJ2-2; 8 positions match TRBD2. In germline, CDR1 is SGHVS, CDR2 FNYEAQ. The CDR3 has 14 residues. CDR3 region: CASSLAGNTGELFF. In nucleotides, the CDR3 is TGTGCCAGCAGCCTAGCGGGGAACACCGGGGAGCTGTTTTTT.

V gene TRBV7-9 combines with J gene TRBJ1-2; TRBD1 might be the D (6 bases). Trimming removed 5 bases from V and 3 bases from J, with 16 bases in between. The CDR3 has 15 amino acids. CDR1 SEHNR and CDR2 FQNEAQ come from the germline V gene (reference sequence). This CDR3 reads CASSAGRGAYYGYTF. For the CDR3, the DNA is TGTGCCAGCAGCGCGGGACGGGGGGCCTACTATGGCTACACCTTC. Filled out from reference TRBV7-9 and TRBJ1-2, the complete variable domain reads DTGVSQNPRHKITKRGQNVTFRCDPISEHNRLYWYRQTLGQGPEFLTYFQNEAQLEKSRLLSDRFSAERPKGSFSTLEIQRTEQGDSAMYLCASSAGRGAYYGYTFGSGTRLTVV.

This clonotype is categorized as large. The chain is built from TRBV7-2 and TRBJ2-1, with 10 bases matching TRBD1. Per the germline V gene, CDR1 is SGHTA and CDR2 is FQGNSA. The CDR3 loop spans 14 amino acids. The junction had 2 bases not matched to a gene; V was cut back by 5 bases and J by 4 bases. In DNA form, the CDR3 reads TGTGCCAGCAGCAAGGGACAGGGGTACAATGAGCAGTTCTTC. Translating it yields CASSKGQGYNEQFF.

V gene TRBV6-6 combines with J gene TRBJ2-3, with 10 bases identical to TRBD1. The germline V gene encodes CDR1 MNHNY and CDR2 SVGAGI (reference sequence). The J segment lost 7 bases and the V segment lost 0 bases, leaving 7 bases of the junction unmatched. The CDR3 loop spans 16 amino acids. The chain's CDR3 is CASSYSGQGYANTQYF. The CDR3 coding sequence is TGTGCCAGCAGTTACTCGGGACAGGGGTACGCAAATACGCAGTATTTT.

Turning to this clonotype: This may be a read error: a much more frequent sequence differs by one nucleotide. The chain combines TRBV19 with TRBJ2-5, with 10 bases identical to TRBD2. The CDR3 has 15 amino acids. CDR1 is LNHDA, CDR2 SQIVND, per germline (reference sequence). This CDR3 reads CASRQVAGGQEAQHF. The CDR3 nucleotides read TGCGCCAGTAGGCAGGTAGCGGGAGGACAAGAGGCCCAGCACTTC.

On this clonotype: A junction boundary mismatches the germline segment, possibly from a read error. The chain has TRBV7-2 and TRBJ1-5; D not resolved. CDR1 and CDR2 (germline): SGHTA, FQGNSA. The CDR3 runs 17 residues. The DNA of the CDR3 is TGCGCCAGCAGCCTACTCGGCCTAGGTGCGGGCAATCAGCCCCGGCATTTT. Translating it yields CASSLLGLGAGNQPRHF.

Within the sample, this clonotype is medium-sized (0.01 to 0.1%). The rearrangement links TRBV6-6 to TRBJ2-7; TRBD1 matches 7 bases. J gave up 2 bases and V 4 bases, and 8 bases lay outside the gene matches. CDR3 length: 15 residues. Germline V gene lookup returns CDR1 MNHNY and CDR2 SVGAGI (reference sequence). Here the CDR3 reads CASSSDRDPTYEQYF. DNA of the CDR3: TGTGCCAGCAGTTCCGACAGGGACCCTACCTACGAGCAGTACTTC.

As to this clonotype: The CDR3 carries no conserved terminal phenylalanine or tryptophan, so it likely arises from a read error. This chain joins TRBV7-2 and TRBJ2-7; TRBD1 agrees at 7 bases. The length of the CDR3 is 13 residues. Germline CDR1 and CDR2: SGHTA and FQGNSA. This CDR3 is CAGSWDSSYEQYL. The CDR3 nucleotides are TGTGCCGGCAGCTGGGACAGCTCCTACGAGCAGTACCTC.

This clonotype is categorized as large. A much more abundant neighbour one base away suggests this may be a read error. V usage is TRBV7-3 and J usage is TRBJ2-3; no clear D gene. The CDR3 runs to 15 residues. Trimming took off 1 base at V and 6 bases at J, with 14 bases between the two ends. CDR1 and CDR2 (germline): SGHTA, FQGTGA. The CDR3 DNA sequence: TGTGCCAGCAGCTTAATGGGCGGTCTCGGGGATACGCAGTATTTT. It specifies CASSLMGGLGDTQYF.

Ten or more counts support this clonotype. The CDR3 DNA reads TGTGCCAGCAGCCCAGTGGGACAGGGAAGGCCCCAGCATTTT. It translates to CASSPVGQGRPQHF. The chain carries TRBV7-8 and TRBJ1-5, with 9 bases identical to TRBD1. The CDR3 runs 14 residues. Unmatched junction bases numbered 8, after V lost 5 bases and J lost 9 bases. Germline values: CDR1 SGHVS, CDR2 FQNEAQ.

This clonotype was seen a few times. The chain couples TRBV6-1 to TRBJ1-2; TRBD1 is a possible D gene (5 bases). The CDR3 is 14 residues long. Germline loops: CDR1 MNHNS, CDR2 SASEGT. Trimming left V 4 bases short and J 4 bases short, with 13 bases between. The CDR3 region is CASSGGLPIYGYTF. In DNA, the CDR3 is TGTGCCAGCAGTGGGGGACTCCCAATCTATGGCTACACCTTC.

J is TRBJ2-1 and V is TRBV7-2; 8 bases match TRBD2. The CDR3 length is 16 residues. V shed 3 bases, J shed 7 bases, and the junction held 11 bases outside the gene matches. Germline assignment: CDR1 SGHTA and CDR2 FQGNSA. The CDR3 coding sequence is TGTGCCAGCAGCTTTTGGCGGGGGGCTATTTGGAATGAGCAGTTCTTC. Amino acids: CASSFWRGAIWNEQFF.

As for this clonotype: Without the conserved terminal phenylalanine or tryptophan, this CDR3 likely stems from a read error. Because the CDR3's place on the DNA is in doubt, the DNA is left out and the CDR3 is given as listed by TCRdb. The J gene is TRBJ2-6, the V gene TRBV7-9. CDR1 SEHNR and CDR2 FQNEAQ come from the germline V gene (reference sequence). Both ends counted, the CDR3 spans 14 residues. CDR3 loop: CASSPDSGANVLTG.

This clonotype showed up just a few times. The chain combines TRBV7-2 with TRBJ2-7; 8 positions match TRBD2. Germline assignment: CDR1 SGHTA and CDR2 FQGNSA. V dropped 3 bases and J dropped 7; count of bases not matched to a gene: 14. The CDR3 extends over 16 amino acids. DNA for the CDR3: TGTGCCAGCAGCTTTTGGCGGGGGGCTAATTGGAATGAGCAGTACTTC. It encodes CASSFWRGANWNEQYF.

The rearrangement links TRBV9 to TRBJ2-3, with D tentatively TRBD1 or TRBD2 (6 bases each). This CDR3 is 19 amino acids long. Trimming removed 1 base at V and 0 bases at J, with 21 bases between. Looked up from germline, CDR1 is SGDLS and CDR2 is YYNGEE. CDR3 bases: TGTGCCAGCAGCGTAAGCTTGAGGGGGGCTGGACCTAGCACAGATACGCAGTATTTT. Its translation: CASSVSLRGAGPSTDTQYF.

This clonotype qualifies as hyperexpanded (1% or more). The V gene is TRBV7-6, the J gene TRBJ2-7, with D perhaps given as TRBD1 or TRBD2 (5 bases each). Germline CDR1 SGHVS, CDR2 FNYEAQ. CDR3 length: 13 amino acids. The V end lost 5 bases, the J end lost 1 base, and 9 bases lay between the germline ends. The CDR3 loop reads CASSRGPSYEQYF. The CDR3 coding sequence is TGTGCCAGCAGCCGGGGCCCGTCCTACGAGCAGTACTTC.

About this clonotype itself: A much larger clone is a single base away; this may be a read error. This chain joins TRBV7-2 and TRBJ2-1; D is undetermined. Germline assignment: CDR1 SGHTA and CDR2 FQGNSA. The CDR3 extends over 12 amino acids. The CDR3 DNA is TGTGCCAGCAGCTTAGGAGGAAATGGGCAGTTCTTC. It translates to CASSLGGNGQFF.

This clonotype has just one count. A read error may produce the germline difference seen at one junction end. V gene TRBV12-3 or TRBV12-4 combines with J gene TRBJ1-1, with D perhaps TRBD1 (6 bases). This CDR3 has 14 amino acids. CDR3 coding DNA: TGTACCAGCAGTTTCGGGGGCAAGAACACTGAAGCTTTCTTT. Its translation is CTSSFGGKNTEAFF.

As to this clonotype: The conserved closing phenylalanine or tryptophan is absent in this CDR3, likely reflecting a read error. The chain carries TRBV7-6 and TRBJ1-6; 8 positions match TRBD1. V shed 4 bases and J 7 bases; nucleotides not matched to a gene: 0. CDR1 and CDR2 (germline): SGHVS, FNYEAQ. The CDR3 sequence is 13 residues long. The CDR3 nucleotides read TGTGCCAGCAGCTGGGACAGGAATTCACCCCTCCACTCT. This translates into CASSWDRNSPLHS.

This clonotype was counted between two and nine times. The chain uses TRBV7-2 and TRBJ2-5; tentative D call: TRBD1 (5 bases). Deletions cut 0 bases from V and 4 bases from J, with 9 bases between. The germline V gene encodes CDR1 SGHTA and CDR2 FQGNSA. The CDR3 spans 14 residues. CDR3 sequence: CASSLAGPGETQYF. The DNA of the CDR3 is TGTGCCAGCAGCTTAGCGGGGCCAGGAGAGACCCAGTACTTC.

This sequence joins TRBV7-9 and TRBJ2-3; D tentatively fits TRBD1 or TRBD2 (5 bases each). The CDR3 contains 14 residues. The V and J ends lost 5 bases and 9 bases respectively, with 18 bases between them. Germline V CDR1 and CDR2: SEHNR, FQNEAQ (reference sequence). CDR3 loop: CASSVEQGPGTQYF. CDR3 DNA: TGTGCCAGCAGCGTGGAGCAGGGACCAGGGACGCAGTATTTT.

Concerning this clonotype: The final CDR3 position lacks the conserved phenylalanine or tryptophan, pointing to a likely read error. The chain links TRBV7-2 to TRBJ1-5; D gene uncertain. This CDR3 has 13 residues. Germline CDR1 SGHTA, CDR2 FQGNSA. The CDR3 region is CASSLNSNRPQHL. In DNA, the CDR3 is TGTGCCAGCAGCTTGAATAGCAATCGGCCCCAGCATTTA.

In its sample, this clonotype is medium-sized. The gene calls are TRBV7-2 and TRBJ2-7; 8 nucleotides agree with TRBD1. J was trimmed by 4 bases and V by 5 bases; bases with no gene match: 4. Germline V gene lookup returns CDR1 SGHTA and CDR2 FQGNSA. The CDR3 sequence is 13 residues long. CDR3 DNA sequence: TGTGCCAGCAGCCCCCGGACAGGGTACGAGCAGTACTTC. Protein product: CASSPRTGYEQYF.

This clonotype was seen a handful of times. This may be a read error, as it is one base from a much larger clone. Written as DNA, the CDR3 is TGTGCCAGCAGCTCGGGACAGGGGGCCTACTATGGCTACGCCTTC. Encoded protein: CASSSGQGAYYGYAF. The chain employs TRBV7-9 and TRBJ1-2, with 12 nucleotides matching TRBD1. The CDR3 is 15 residues long. CDR1 is SEHNR and CDR2 is FQNEAQ in the germline V gene (reference sequence).

In its sample, this clonotype ranks as large. This chain uses TRBV7-3 with TRBJ1-2, with a possible D match to TRBD1 (6 bases). V lost 1 base and J 0 bases, leaving 15 bases between the germline ends. CDR3 length: 17 residues. From germline, CDR1 is SGHTA and CDR2 FQGTGA. CDR3 protein: CASSLSRQGPSNYGYTF. CDR3 in DNA: TGTGCCAGCAGCTTAAGTCGGCAGGGGCCCTCTAACTATGGCTACACCTTC.

By share, this clonotype counts as large. V gene TRBV7-2 combines with J gene TRBJ1-5; the D gene is possibly TRBD1 (5 bases). Germline loops: CDR1 SGHTA, CDR2 FQGNSA. Trimming shortened V by 0 bases and J by 2 bases, and 8 bases separated the two germline ends. The CDR3 loop spans 15 amino acids. CDR3 sequence reads: CASSLAPQGNQPQHF. The DNA for the CDR3 is TGTGCCAGCAGCTTAGCGCCACAGGGCAATCAGCCCCAGCATTTT.

This clonotype is labeled large. The chain is built from TRBV7-9 and TRBJ1-6; a possible D gene is TRBD1 (6 bases). Trimming stripped 4 bases from V and 5 bases from J, with 6 bases between. Germline V lookup: CDR1 SEHNR, CDR2 FQNEAQ (reference sequence). This CDR3 has 13 amino acids. The CDR3 DNA follows: TGTGCCAGCAGCTGGGACAATAATTCACCCCTCCACTTT. It specifies CASSWDNNSPLHF.

Notes on this clonotype: A much larger clonotype is one base distant, so this may be a read error. This chain connects TRBV7-8 to TRBJ1-2; 7 bases map to TRBD1. CDR3 length: 13 amino acids. The V and J ends lost 1 base and 8 bases, in that order; junction bases with no gene match: 4. Germline lookup yields CDR1 SGHVS and CDR2 FQNEAQ. CDR3 amino acids: CASSLGGGDGYTF. CDR3 sequence (DNA): TGTGCCAGCAGCTTAGGAGGGGGCGACGGCTACACCTTC. Full variable domain (missing parts from reference TRBV7-8 and TRBJ1-2): GAGVSQSPRYKVAKRGQDVALRCDPISGHVSLFWYQQALGQGPEFLTYFQNEAQLDKSGLPSDRFFAERPEGSVSTLKIQRTQQEDSAVYLCASSLGGGDGYTFGSGTRLTVV.

Regarding this clonotype: A read error is likely, as this CDR3 ends without the conserved phenylalanine or tryptophan. The limits of the CDR3 on the DNA are not certain, so only TCRdb's listed CDR3 is given. J is TRBJ2-5 and V is TRBV7-9; the table's TRBD2 call for D was not verified on the DNA. The CDR3 numbers 16 amino acids, ends counted. CDR1 and CDR2 (germline): SEHNR, FQNEAQ (reference sequence). CDR3 protein: CASSGSGGHIQETQDR.

DNA of the CDR3: TGTGCCAGCAGCTTAATTGGGATAAGTGGCTACACCTTC. The encoded protein is CASSLIGISGYTF. The gene calls are TRBV7-2 and TRBJ1-2, with D uncertain. Per germline, CDR1 SGHTA and CDR2 FQGNSA. The V and J ends lost 2 bases and 7 bases respectively, with 11 bases between them. The length of the CDR3 is 13 residues.